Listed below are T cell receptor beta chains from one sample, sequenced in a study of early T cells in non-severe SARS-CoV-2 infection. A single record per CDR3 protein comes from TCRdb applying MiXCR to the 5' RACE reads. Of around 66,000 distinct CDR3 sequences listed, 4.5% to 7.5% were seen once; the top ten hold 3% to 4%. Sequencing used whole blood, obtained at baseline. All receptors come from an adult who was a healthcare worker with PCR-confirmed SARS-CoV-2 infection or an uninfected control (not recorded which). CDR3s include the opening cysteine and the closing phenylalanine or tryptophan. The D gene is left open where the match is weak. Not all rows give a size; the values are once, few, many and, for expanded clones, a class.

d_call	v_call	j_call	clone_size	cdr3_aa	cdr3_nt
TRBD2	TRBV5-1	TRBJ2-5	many	CASSFSGTLETQYF	TGCGCCAGCAGCTTTAGCGGGACTCTAGAGACCCAGTACTTC
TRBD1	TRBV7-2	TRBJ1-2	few	CASSFGTGGHYGYTF	TGTGCCAGCAGCTTTGGGACAGGGGGCCACTATGGCTACACCTTC
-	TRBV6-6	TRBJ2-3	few	CASSYGGGNTDTQYF	TGTGCCAGCAGTTATGGAGGGGGGAACACAGATACGCAGTATTTT
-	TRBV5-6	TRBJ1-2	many	CASSLHSHYGYTF	TGTGCCAGCAGCTTGCACAGCCATTATGGCTACACCTTC
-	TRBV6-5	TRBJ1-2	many	CASSYGGTGYTF	TGTGCCAGCAGTTACGGGGGAACTGGCTACACCTTC
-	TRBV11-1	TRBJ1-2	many	CASSFATSYGYTF	TGTGCCAGCAGCTTTGCAACTTCCTATGGCTACACCTTC
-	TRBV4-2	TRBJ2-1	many	CASSQEQPEYNEQFF	TGTGCCAGCAGCCAAGAGCAGCCGGAATACAATGAGCAGTTCTTC
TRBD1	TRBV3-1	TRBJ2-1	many	CASSQRTGVNNEQFF	TGTGCCAGCAGCCAACGAACAGGGGTCAACAATGAGCAGTTCTTC
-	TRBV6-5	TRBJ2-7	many	CASSYSPFLYEQYF	TGTGCCAGCAGTTACTCGCCCTTTCTCTACGAGCAGTACTTC
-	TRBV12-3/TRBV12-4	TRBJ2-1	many	CASSLRPSSYNEQFF	TGTGCCAGCAGTTTACGTCCTAGCAGCTACAATGAGCAGTTCTTC
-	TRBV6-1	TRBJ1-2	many	CASSEAPTIGYTF	TGTGCCAGCAGTGAAGCACCAACCATCGGCTACACCTTC
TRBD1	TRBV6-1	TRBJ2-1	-	CASGTGGSNYNEQFF	TGTGCCAGCGGAACAGGGGGCTCTAACTACAATGAGCAGTTCTTC
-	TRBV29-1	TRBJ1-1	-	CSVEGNLNTEAFF	TGCAGCGTTGAAGGCAATCTGAACACTGAAGCTTTCTTT
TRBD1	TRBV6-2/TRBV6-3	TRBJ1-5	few	CASSYDRDPKNQPQHF	TGTGCCAGCAGTTACGACAGGGATCCCAAAAATCAGCCCCAGCATTTT
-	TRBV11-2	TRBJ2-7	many	CASSSVTDRYEQYF	TGTGCCAGCAGCTCCGTAACAGACCGCTACGAGCAGTACTTC
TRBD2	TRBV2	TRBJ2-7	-	CASSVELAGAEQYF	TGTGCCAGCAGTGTGGAGCTAGCGGGAGCCGAGCAGTACTTC
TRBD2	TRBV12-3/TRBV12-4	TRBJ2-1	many	CASSLSAGGSEQFF	TGTGCCAGCAGTTTATCAGCGGGAGGCTCGGAGCAGTTCTTC
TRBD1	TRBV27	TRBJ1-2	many	CASSPGDREVYGYTF	TGTGCCAGCAGTCCGGGGGACAGGGAGGTCTATGGCTACACCTTC
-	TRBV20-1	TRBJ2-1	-	CSARDASGILHNEQFF	TGCAGTGCTAGAGATGCATCGGGAATTTTGCACAATGAGCAGTTCTTC
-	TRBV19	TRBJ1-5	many	CASSVLRTGTPSNQPQHF	TGTGCCAGTAGTGTTCTCCGAACAGGGACTCCTAGCAATCAGCCCCAGCATTTT
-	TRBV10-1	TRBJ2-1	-	CASMSSDGNEQFF	TGCGCCAGCATGAGTTCCGATGGGAATGAGCAGTTCTTC
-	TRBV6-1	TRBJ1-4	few	CASSDNRDNEKLFF	TGTGCCAGCAGTGACAACAGGGATAATGAAAAACTGTTTTTT
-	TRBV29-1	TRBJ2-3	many	CSTPLRGVSTDTQYF	TGCAGCACTCCTCTGAGGGGGGTTAGCACAGATACGCAGTATTTT
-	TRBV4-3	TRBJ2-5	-	CASSQETSEGAGTQYF	TGCGCCAGCAGCCAAGAGACTAGTGAGGGGGCTGGGACCCAGTACTTC
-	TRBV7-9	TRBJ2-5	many	CASSRESETQYF	TGTGCCAGCAGCCGTGAGAGCGAGACCCAGTACTTC
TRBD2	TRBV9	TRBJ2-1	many	CASSPQASGHNEQFF	TGTGCCAGCAGCCCCCAGGCTAGCGGCCACAATGAGCAGTTCTTC
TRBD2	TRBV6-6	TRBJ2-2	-	CASSRRAGITNTGELFF	TGTGCCAGCAGTAGGCGAGCGGGGATAACGAACACCGGGGAGCTGTTTTTT
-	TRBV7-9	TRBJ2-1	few	CASSLSEEGWYNEQFF	TGTGCCAGCAGCTTATCGGAGGAAGGGTGGTACAATGAGCAGTTCTTC
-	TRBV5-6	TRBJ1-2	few	CASSLMGDGYTF	TGTGCCAGCAGCTTGATGGGGGATGGCTACACCTTC
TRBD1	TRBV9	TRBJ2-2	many	CASSIRGQGPGELFF	TGTGCCAGCAGCATTCGGGGACAGGGTCCCGGGGAGCTGTTTTTT
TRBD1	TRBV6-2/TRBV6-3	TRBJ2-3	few	CASTGTGATDTQYF	TGTGCCAGCACCGGGACAGGAGCCACAGATACGCAGTATTTT
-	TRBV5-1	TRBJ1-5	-	CASSLDGDTQPQHF	TGCGCCAGCAGCTTGGACGGGGATACTCAGCCCCAGCATTTT
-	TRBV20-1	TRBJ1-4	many	CSATTWGAHEKLFF	TGCAGTGCTACTACCTGGGGGGCCCATGAAAAACTGTTTTTT
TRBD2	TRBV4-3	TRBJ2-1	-	CASSQASQGGSSYNEQFF	TGCGCCAGCAGCCAAGCCTCCCAGGGCGGGAGCTCCTACAATGAGCAGTTCTTC
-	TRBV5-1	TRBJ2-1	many	CASSSPTDNEQFF	TGCGCCAGCAGCTCTCCGACAGACAATGAGCAGTTCTTC
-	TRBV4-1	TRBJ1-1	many	CASQTGTDTEAFF	TGCGCCTCTCAAACAGGGACGGACACTGAAGCTTTCTTT
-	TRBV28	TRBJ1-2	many	CASRRILQVNYGYTF	TGTGCCAGCAGACGTATCCTCCAGGTCAACTATGGCTACACCTTC
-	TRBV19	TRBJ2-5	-	CASSNWTSQYF	TGTGCCAGTAGTAATTGGACATCCCAGTACTTC
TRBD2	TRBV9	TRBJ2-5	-	CASSLRTSGGETQYF	TGTGCCAGCAGCCTCCGGACTAGCGGGGGAGAGACCCAGTACTTC